This entry features one T cell receptor (beta chain) sequence. Sequenced by immunoSEQ multiplex PCR; TCRdb stores in-frame clones only, minus some. The repertoire includes 2,500 to 3,000 clones, about 88% of them detected once, and 3.9% sits in the top ten. Deletions cut 4 bases from V and 2 bases from J, with 9 bases between. The CDR3 sequence is 13 residues long. Germline assignment: CDR1 MNHEY and CDR2 SMNVEV (reference sequence). The sample comes from a study of tumor T cells in aggressive B-cell lymphoma. Sequenced material: tumor tissue. V usage is TRBV27 and J usage is TRBJ2-7; maybe TRBD2 (5 bases). The receptor was isolated from an adult with diffuse large B cell lymphoma. The chain's CDR3 is CASSSRTPYEQYF. For the CDR3, the DNA is TGTGCCAGCAGTTCGCGGACTCCCTACGAGCAGTACTTC.